The 27 T cell receptor beta chains listed next were all sequenced from one sample in a study of cytomegalovirus exposure and HLA in healthy donors. The PCR made use of 60 Vbeta and 13 Jbeta primers. The assay was immunoSEQ multiplex PCR, and TCRdb's table has in-frame clones only and misses some. Its clone listing holds some 150,000 clones. The specimen was PBMCs. The source of these receptors is a woman aged 18 to 35 in good health and CMV-seropositive.

This chain links TRBV6-6 with TRBJ2-7; 13 nucleotides align to TRBD2. V trimming: 5 bases; J trimming: 5 bases; junction bases outside the gene matches: 3. The CDR3 totals 14 residues. Germline V gene sequence: CDR1 MNHNY, CDR2 SVGAGI (reference sequence). CDR3 protein: CASSTGTSGDEQYF. As DNA, the CDR3 is TGTGCCAGCAGTACGGGGACTAGCGGGGACGAGCAGTACTTC.

The chain uses TRBV2 and TRBJ2-7; 11 bases are shared with TRBD2. The CDR3 totals 16 residues. The trim removed 7 bases at V and 4 bases at J, leaving 12 bases unmatched. Per germline, CDR1 SNHLY and CDR2 FYNNEI. CDR3 region: CASTVTSGSGDYEQYF. In nucleotides, the CDR3 is TGTGCCAGCACCGTTACTAGCGGGAGCGGCGATTACGAGCAGTACTTC. Combining the CDR3 with reference TRBV2 and TRBJ2-7 gives the whole variable domain EPEVTQTPSHQVTQMGQEVILRCVPISNHLYFYWYRQILGQKVEFLVSFYNNEISEKSEIFDDQFSVERPDGSNFTLKIRSTKLEDSAMYFCASTVTSGSGDYEQYFGPGTRLTVT.

This rearrangement joins TRBV6-5 to TRBJ1-2; 10 bases are a match to TRBD1. The germline V gene encodes CDR1 MNHEY and CDR2 SVGAGI. The V gene end was trimmed by 1 base and the J gene end by 14 bases; junction bases not matched to a gene: 7. CDR3 size: 13 residues. CDR3 residues: CASSYLDRGRSTF. The DNA for the CDR3 is TGTGCCAGCAGTTACTTAGACAGGGGGCGATCTACCTTC.

Remarks on this clone: Germline is not matched at one junction end, which may reflect a read error. This chain links TRBV29-1 with TRBJ2-5; TRBD2 matches at 7 bases. The CDR3 covers 10 residues. Looked up from germline, CDR1 is SQVTM and CDR2 is ANQGSEA. In DNA form, the CDR3 reads TGCAGCGTTGCCGATATGGGAGGGAACTTC. It yields the protein CSVADMGGNF.

The rearrangement links TRBV15 to TRBJ2-3, with D perhaps TRBD2 (6 bases). The CDR3 spans 16 residues. Germline V gene data show CDR1 as LNHNV and CDR2 as YYDKDF (reference sequence). Trimming cost V 0 bases and J 2 bases, with 12 bases left between them. CDR3 residues: CATSRDGTRLTDTQYF. The CDR3 DNA reads as TGTGCCACCAGCAGAGACGGGACTCGACTCACAGATACGCAGTATTTT.

The rearrangement uses TRBV5-8 and TRBJ2-3; 7 bases map to TRBD1. V lost 1 base, J lost 0 bases, and 2 bases stayed unmatched. There are 15 residues in the CDR3. CDR1 and CDR2 from the germline V gene are SGHTS and YDEGEE. This CDR3 reads CASSLRGQSTDTQYF. The CDR3 DNA sequence: TGTGCCAGCAGCTTGAGGGGGCAAAGCACAGATACGCAGTATTTT.

The V call is TRBV6-5, the J call TRBJ2-3, with D maybe TRBD1 (6 bases). CDR1 and CDR2 from the germline V gene are MNHEY and SVGAGI. This CDR3 comprises 15 residues. The germline V and J ends were trimmed by 5 bases and 0 bases, with 12 bases remaining between them. CDR3 sequence: CASSIRRGSTDTQYF. In DNA, the CDR3 is TGTGCCAGCAGTATCCGTAGGGGGAGCACAGATACGCAGTATTTT.

The chain combines TRBV5-1 with TRBJ1-2; D is undetermined. V was trimmed by 0 bases and J by 5 bases, leaving 14 bases between them. Germline V gene lookup returns CDR1 SGHRS and CDR2 YFSETQ. The CDR3 runs to 15 residues. CDR3: CASSLEAASTYGYTF. As DNA, the CDR3 is TGCGCCAGCAGCTTGGAGGCGGCCAGCACATATGGCTACACCTTC.

This chain joins TRBV7-9 and TRBJ1-1; D is uncertain. V dropped 1 base and J dropped 11 bases, with 20 bases sitting between them. Looked up from germline, CDR1 is SEHNR and CDR2 is FQNEAQ (reference sequence). CDR3 length: 15 residues. The CDR3 DNA reads TGTGCCAGCAGCTTAGAACGGGGTGGGATACAAACGGCTTTCTTT. Encoded protein: CASSLERGGIQTAFF.

The V call is TRBV30, the J call TRBJ1-4, with 7 bases identical to TRBD1. Germline values: CDR1 GTSNPN, CDR2 SVGIG (reference sequence). The CDR3 totals 16 residues. The J segment lost 7 bases and the V segment lost 0 bases, leaving 11 bases of the junction unmatched. The CDR3 region is CAWSVLGGQGVEKLFF. CDR3 bases: TGTGCCTGGAGTGTACTTGGCGGCCAGGGGGTTGAAAAACTGTTTTTT.

The rearrangement links TRBV18 to TRBJ1-2; 7 nucleotides align to TRBD1. Trimming at V came to 2 bases and at J to 6 bases, leaving 12 bases not matched to a gene. CDR1 and CDR2 from the germline V gene are KGHSH and LQKENI. CDR3 size: 16 residues. Here the CDR3 reads CASSPTGTVTSNGYTF. The CDR3, as DNA: TGTGCCAGCTCACCAACGGGGACAGTCACTTCTAATGGCTACACCTTC.

V and J are TRBV30 and TRBJ1-2; possible D gene TRBD1, 5 bases. V gave up 0 bases and J gave up 8 bases, with 13 bases separating them. Germline V gene data show CDR1 as GTSNPN and CDR2 as SVGIG (reference sequence). The CDR3 extends over 13 amino acids. The CDR3 loop is CAWSVIRVGGYTF. The CDR3 nucleotides are TGTGCCTGGAGTGTAATCAGGGTTGGCGGCTACACCTTC.

The V call is TRBV6-1, the J call TRBJ1-5, with 10 bases identical to TRBD1. Per germline, CDR1 MNHNS and CDR2 SASEGT. Unmatched junction bases numbered 1, after V lost 4 bases and J lost 4 bases. This CDR3 contains 14 residues. In DNA, the CDR3 is TGTGCCAGCAGTGTGGGACAGGGGAATCAGCCCCAGCATTTT. Protein product: CASSVGQGNQPQHF.

The genes are TRBV7-2 and TRBJ1-2, with TRBD1 matching 8 bases. Germline V gives CDR1 SGHTA, CDR2 FQGNSA. V lost 1 base and J lost 8; bases outside the gene matches: 6. The CDR3 consists of 14 residues. DNA for the CDR3: TGTGCCAGCAGCTTAGTGGCAGGGGGCGCGGGCTACACCTTC. Protein sequence: CASSLVAGGAGYTF.

The rearrangement joins TRBV5-5 to TRBJ2-7; 13 bases match TRBD2. The trim removed 4 bases at V and 4 bases at J, leaving 5 bases unmatched. The length of the CDR3 is 15 residues. Germline loops: CDR1 SGHKS, CDR2 YYEKEE (reference sequence). DNA of the CDR3: TGTGCCAGCAGCGCCTCACTAGCGGGAGGGTACGAGCAGTACTTC. This translates into CASSASLAGGYEQYF.

This chain joins TRBV5-1 and TRBJ2-5; a weak D match, TRBD2 (5 bases). V was trimmed by 0 bases and J by 6 bases, leaving 15 bases between them. CDR1 and CDR2 (germline): SGHRS, YFSETQ. This CDR3 is 15 amino acids long. CDR3 coding DNA: TGCGCCAGCAGCTTGGCTGCTAGCCCGGACCAGACCCAGTACTTC. Its protein is CASSLAASPDQTQYF.

J is TRBJ2-5 and V is TRBV6-5; weak D call: TRBD1 (6 bases). The CDR3 sequence is 13 residues long. CDR1 and CDR2 (germline): MNHEY, SVGAGI. The V end lost 5 bases, the J end lost 5 bases, and 12 bases lay between the germline ends. The CDR3 is CASSRRRGETQYF. The CDR3 nucleotides are TGTGCCAGCAGTCGACGAAGGGGGGAGACCCAGTACTTC.

The V call is TRBV6-5, the J call TRBJ2-3, with 11 bases identical to TRBD2. CDR3 length equals 14 residues. CDR1 and CDR2 from the germline V gene are MNHEY and SVGAGI. V trimming: 9 bases; J trimming: 4 bases; junction bases outside the gene matches: 6. The CDR3 is CASISGREADTQYF. In nucleotides, the CDR3 is TGTGCCAGTATTAGCGGGAGGGAGGCAGATACGCAGTATTTT.

The J gene is TRBJ2-1, the V gene TRBV10-3; perhaps TRBD1 as D (5 bases). Trimming took off 2 bases at V and 5 bases at J, with 7 bases between the two ends. The CDR3 loop spans 13 amino acids. The germline V gene has CDR1 ENHRY and CDR2 SYGVKD. The chain's CDR3 is CAISERQNNEQFF. The DNA for the CDR3 is TGTGCCATCAGTGAGAGACAGAACAATGAGCAGTTCTTC.

The chain links TRBV5-4 to TRBJ1-1, with a tentative D call TRBD1 (5 bases). This CDR3 comprises 16 residues. From germline, CDR1 is SGHNT and CDR2 YYREEE (reference sequence). The V end was cut by 0 bases, the J end by 4 bases, with 16 bases between. The CDR3 region has the DNA TGTGCCAGCAGCTTGGACAGGAATTTGGTAAGCACTGAAGCTTTCTTT. This sequence encodes CASSLDRNLVSTEAFF.

The chain uses TRBV19 and TRBJ2-1; TRBD2 aligns across 9 bases. Germline V lookup: CDR1 LNHDA, CDR2 SQIVND (reference sequence). The length of the CDR3 is 15 residues. The trim removed 3 bases at V and 3 bases at J, leaving 3 bases unmatched. The CDR3 loop reads CASSIGAGGYNEQFF. CDR3 nucleotide sequence: TGTGCCAGTAGTATCGGAGCGGGAGGCTACAATGAGCAGTTCTTC. Filled out from reference TRBV19 and TRBJ2-1, the complete variable domain reads DGGITQSPKYLFRKEGQNVTLSCEQNLNHDAMYWYRQDPGQGLRLIYYSQIVNDFQKGDIAEGYSVSREKKESFPLTVTSAQKNPTAFYLCASSIGAGGYNEQFFGPGTRLTVL.

This chain joins TRBV30 and TRBJ2-2; TRBD2 matches 11 bases. The CDR3 runs 15 residues. V lost 4 bases to trimming and J lost 3 bases; unmatched junction nucleotides: 4. Germline V gene lookup returns CDR1 GTSNPN and CDR2 SVGIG (reference sequence). The CDR3 is CAWTSGRYHTGELFF. CDR3 coding DNA: TGTGCCTGGACTAGCGGGAGGTACCACACCGGGGAGCTGTTTTTT.

J is TRBJ1-2 and V is TRBV9; D may be TRBD1 (5 bases). Germline CDR1 reads SGDLS; CDR2 reads YYNGEE. Trimming shortened V by 7 bases and J by 7 bases, and 29 bases separated the two germline ends. The CDR3 has 17 residues. The DNA of the CDR3 is TGTGCCAGCCGATCGATGGGGGGGACTACGGCTCACGGTGGCTACACCTTC. Amino acids: CASRSMGGTTAHGGYTF.

This chain connects TRBV5-6 to TRBJ2-1, with 8 bases fitting TRBD1. From germline, CDR1 is SGHDT and CDR2 YYEEEE. Trimming took 4 bases from V and 6 from J; bases not matched to a gene: 3. The CDR3 sequence is 13 residues long. The CDR3 coding sequence is TGTGCCAGCAGCCGAGACAGGGGCAATGAGCAGTTCTTC. This gives the protein CASSRDRGNEQFF.

The V gene is TRBV7-8, the J gene TRBJ2-3, with D perhaps TRBD1 (5 bases). Trimming took off 0 bases at V and 2 bases at J, with 9 bases between the two ends. This CDR3 has 15 amino acids. Germline CDR1 and CDR2: SGHVS and FQNEAQ. The chain's CDR3 is CASSLAGDYTDTQYF. Written as DNA, the CDR3 is TGTGCCAGCAGCTTAGCAGGGGATTACACAGATACGCAGTATTTT.

The chain has TRBV1 and TRBJ2-1; TRBD2, the table's D call, lacks a check against the DNA. TRBV1 is tagged as a pseudogene. The CDR3 runs to 14 residues. The CDR3 loop reads CTSSPGQTDHEQFF. As DNA, the CDR3 is TGCACCAGCAGCCCGGGTCAGACCGACCATGAGCAGTTCTTC.

CDR3 protein: CASTWDRGLNQPQHF. CDR3 bases: TGTGCCAGCACCTGGGACAGGGGGCTGAATCAGCCCCAGCATTTT. The chain uses TRBV6-1 and TRBJ1-5, with 12 bases aligning to TRBD1. The CDR3 is made up of 15 amino acids. The V gene's germline CDR1 is MNHNS and CDR2 SASEGT. V lost 7 bases, J lost 4 bases, and 5 bases stayed unmatched.